This T cell receptor beta chain is from a study of human T cells and chemical hapten exposure. Study overall: Diagnoses of alopecia areata, totalis or universalis occurred in mostly female patients. Largely, small differences in pooled library volume made per-sample TCR yields vary. Findings and caveats of the study: Sensitizing to DPC left TCRs with a frequency above 1 in 1000 unaltered.

As to time point: patch test 1, 2 weeks after DPC sensitization. Treatment defined: therapeutic diphenylcyclopropenone sensitization with weekly scalp DPC. The CDR3 is made up of 14 amino acids. The V and J ends lost 0 bases and 4 bases respectively, with 12 bases between them. Germline V lookup: CDR1 DFQATT, CDR2 SNEGSKA (reference sequence). Worth noting for this clonotype: The antigen remains unidentified.

Via MiXCR, TCRdb re-called the RACE reads, giving one row per CDR3 protein. The sample lists about 120,000 distinct CDR3 sequences, around 13% occurring once. The clonotype comes from a man between 18 and 29 years old with alopecia areata. Some clones in this sample may be carry-over from other donors' samples. The chain has TRBV20-1 and TRBJ2-5; D gene uncertain. Sequencing used whole blood, obtained in connection with sensitization to the hapten diphenylcyclopropenone (DPC). CDR3 residues: CSARDYRVRETQYF. The CDR3, as DNA: TGCAGTGCTAGAGATTATCGGGTTCGAGAGACCCAGTACTTC.